Sequencing of this TCR beta chain was carried out in a study of T cell changes during pregnancy in multiple sclerosis. The length of the CDR3 is 13 residues. V was trimmed by 6 bases and J by 5 bases, leaving 13 bases between them. CDR1 is ENHRY, CDR2 SYGVKD, per germline. Here immunoSEQ multiplex PCR was the method, and the copy in TCRdb shows in-frame clones only, minus some. The data hold tens of thousands of clones, with about 92% observed a single time. This sequence was found in a female donor in good health, enrolled as a control in a pregnancy study. The chain recombines TRBV10-3 with TRBJ2-5; TRBD2 is a possible D gene (5 bases). Source: peripheral blood, taken in the third trimester of pregnancy. The CDR3 DNA reads TGTGCCATCAGGGACGGCCCGGGGGAGACCCAGTACTTC. It is translated as CAIRDGPGETQYF.